This TCR beta chain was identified in a study of T-cell reconstitution after alpha-beta-depleted transplantation in children (dated by TCRdb to between 2015 and 2016). Regarding the study in general: Using TCR repertoire profiling, the study quantitatively followed how T-cell immune reconstitution unfolded in children after TCRalphabeta/CD19-depleted allogeneic hematopoietic cell transplantation. Study-level results and caveats: The frequencies of hyperexpanded clones fell over the following months, and after one year, T-cell counts and TCRbeta diversity were mostly attributed to newly produced T cells. In some patients, the high TCRbeta diversity seen at day 60 was put down to recipient T cells and intrathymic progenitors that had survived conditioning. The apparently early recovery of alphabetaT-cell counts about two months after transplant reportedly depended on only several hundred rapidly expanded clones that came from non-depleted graft cells.

The germline V end is reduced by 7 bases and the J end by 4 bases; junction bases left unmatched: 11. Reading from cysteine to phenylalanine, the CDR3 counts 14 amino acids. Only the CDR3 part of the read is kept: 42 bases, read in frame from the first base. CDR1 is given as SQVTM and CDR2 as ANQGSEA, both from the germline V gene. The library was made by PCR. Sequencing used an Illumina HiSeq 2500. To normalize quantification of the TCRbeta repertoire, the TCR libraries were built with molecular barcoding that relied on unique molecular identifiers. TCRdb took the public reads, trimmed them with fastp at Q25, ran MiXCR for clone calling and kept in-frame beta chains. Records with the same CDR3 protein are collapsed into one entry carrying the most frequent genes and DNA. The sample contains 190,000 or so distinct CDR3 sequences, 6.3% of them found a single time. Under 5% of the sample is held by the ten biggest clonotypes.

The meaning of the sample's treatment or condition label: allogeneic hematopoietic cell transplantation with graft depleted of TCRalphabeta T cells and CD19 B cells. The transplant recipients were children given TCRalphabeta/CD19-depleted allogeneic hematopoietic cell grafts. This clonotype was observed a few times. What this receptor recognizes is not known. Qualities for individual bases were not recorded, and no much larger clone is one base off. Specimen: PBMCs, collected before TCRalphabeta/CD19-depleted stem cell transplant. This receptor chain uses TRBV29-1 and TRBJ1-2; the junction holds 8 bases that match TRBD1. The source of this sequence is a girl under two years old with combined immunodeficiency, due to receive a stem cell transplant. Here the CDR3 is given as CSALTGTGPYGYTF. The DNA is TGCAGCGCTCTCACCGGGACAGGTCCCTATGGCTACACCTTC.